The rows below give T cell receptor beta chains drawn from one sample of a study of cytomegalovirus exposure and HLA in healthy donors. TCRdb keeps only in-frame clones here, not all; method: immunoSEQ multiplex PCR. Of 95,000 to 110,000 clones listed, roughly 70% were seen once; the top ten hold about 14%. The material sequenced was PBMCs. These receptors came from a woman aged 35 to 49 in good health and CMV-seropositive. The CDR3 runs from the conserved cysteine through the conserved F or W. A D gene is named only where the DNA matches it firmly. Where a row states a size, it is once, few, many or the class of an expanded clone; other rows omit it.

TRBJ1-1 | TRBD1 | 14 | TRBV30 | NA | TGTGCCTGGAGGGGGACAGGGACGAACACTGAAGCTTTCTTT | CAWRGTGTNTEAFF
TRBJ1-1 | TRBD1 | 14 | TRBV5-1 | few | TGCGCCAGCAGCTACCGGGACAGGGGCACTGAAGCTTTCTTT | CASSYRDRGTEAFF
TRBJ1-1 | TRBD1 | 14 | TRBV25-1 | NA | TGTGCCAGCAGTGAGACAGGGAGGTACACTGAAGCTTTCTTT | CASSETGRYTEAFF
TRBJ1-2 | NA | 12 | TRBV6-1 | NA | TGTGCCAGCAGTGACAGGGGCTATGGCTACACCTTC | CASSDRGYGYTF
TRBJ2-5 | TRBD2 | 15 | TRBV6-5 | NA | TGTGCCAGCAGTAAAACCGGGACTAGCGTAGAGACCCAGTACTTC | CASSKTGTSVETQYF
TRBJ2-7 | NA | 14 | TRBV5-4 | NA | TGTGCCAGCAGCTTGAAGGCGGGAAACGACGAGCAGTACTTC | CASSLKAGNDEQYF
TRBJ2-7 | TRBD2 | 15 | TRBV30 | NA | TGTGCCTGGAGTAGACTAGCGGGGAATGATTACGAGCAGTACTTC | CAWSRLAGNDYEQYF
TRBJ2-3 | NA | 13 | TRBV5-1 | once | TGCGCCAGCAGCTCCTCGGGGACAGATACGCAGTATTTT | CASSSSGTDTQYF
TRBJ1-3 | NA | 15 | TRBV9 | NA | TGTGCCAGCAGTCTAGGGAGCCTTACTGGAAACACCATATATTTT | CASSLGSLTGNTIYF
TRBJ1-3 | NA | 15 | TRBV5-1 | NA | TGCGCCAGCAGCTCCTCAGGATACTCTGGAAACACCATATATTTT | CASSSSGYSGNTIYF
TRBJ1-2 | NA | 13 | TRBV6-5 | NA | TGTGCCAGCAGTTATCGCCAGGCGTGGGGCTACACCTTC | CASSYRQAWGYTF
TRBJ2-2 | NA | 12 | TRBV30 | NA | TGTGCCCAACAGAGGAACACCGGGGAGCTGTTTTTT | CAQQRNTGELFF
TRBJ1-1 | NA | 13 | TRBV5-4 | NA | TGTGCCAGCAGCTTGGCCGGGGAAACTGAAGCTTTCTTT | CASSLAGETEAFF
TRBJ2-7 | TRBD1 | 15 | TRBV4-1 | NA | TGCGCCAGCAGCCAAGCTACAGGGGTGGGAGACGAGCAGTACTTC | CASSQATGVGDEQYF
TRBJ2-7 | TRBD1 | 14 | TRBV7-2 | NA | TGTGCCAGCAGCTTAAACAGGGGGCTGTACGAGCAGTACTTC | CASSLNRGLYEQYF
TRBJ1-1 | NA | 15 | TRBV25-1 | NA | TGTGCCAGCAGTCAAGAGCGGGGAAAGTTGACTGAAGCTTTCTTT | CASSQERGKLTEAFF
TRBJ1-6 | NA | 15 | TRBV5-6 | NA | TGTGCCAGCAGCTTGGTGGCAGTCTATAATTCACCCCTCCACTTT | CASSLVAVYNSPLHF
TRBJ2-2 | NA | 15 | TRBV12-5 | NA | TGTGCTAGTGGACCCGGTGGTCCGCGAACCGGGGAGCTGTTTTTT | CASGPGGPRTGELFF
TRBJ2-5 | NA | 14 | TRBV29-1 | NA | TGCAGCGTTGAAGATTGGGCCAAAGCAGAGACCCAGTACTTC | CSVEDWAKAETQYF
TRBJ1-1 | TRBD1 | 13 | TRBV5-4 | NA | TGTGCCAGCAGCAGGGACAGGGTCTCTGAAGCTTTCTTT | CASSRDRVSEAFF
TRBJ2-5 | TRBD1 | 15 | TRBV5-4 | NA | TGTGCCAGCAGCTTGGGGGGACAGGGACGGGAGACCCAGTACTTC | CASSLGGQGRETQYF
TRBJ2-5 | TRBD1 | 13 | TRBV6-5 | NA | TGTGCCAGCAGTGGGACAGGCCAAGAGACCCAGTACTTC | CASSGTGQETQYF
TRBJ2-5 | TRBD2 | 14 | TRBV5-1 | NA | TGCGCCAGCAGCACCCTAGCGGGGCAAGAGACCCAGTACTTC | CASSTLAGQETQYF
TRBJ2-7 | TRBD1 | 14 | TRBV10-3 | NA | TGTGCCATCAGAGCTGGGACAGAGGGAGAAGAGCAGTACTTC | CAIRAGTEGEEQYF
TRBJ2-5 | NA | 15 | TRBV4-2 | NA | TGTGCCAGCAGCCAATCTCTGGGGGCAGGGGAGACCCAGTACTTC | CASSQSLGAGETQYF